The next 3 T cell receptor beta chains were all read from a single sample in a study of blood T cell repertoires in COVID-19. Measured with immunoSEQ multiplex PCR; TCRdb has only the in-frame clones, and not every one. The table has more than 250,000 clones, over 80% seen once; the top ten hold 3.5% to 5.5%. The sample consisted of peripheral blood. The receptor source for this set is a man aged 55-75 years who had recovered from COVID-19.

J is TRBJ2-5 and V is TRBV7-7; D is perhaps TRBD2 (6 bases). This CDR3 is 15 amino acids long. Germline CDR1 is SSHAT and CDR2 is FNYEAQ (reference sequence). The V gene lost 1 base and the J gene lost 5 bases, with 14 bases spanning the gap. CDR3 bases: TGTGCCAGCAGCTTAGGATTAGGGAGCGGGGAGACCCAGTACTTC. It encodes CASSLGLGSGETQYF.

This rearrangement joins TRBV11-3 to TRBJ1-2; TRBD1 matches at 9 bases. This CDR3 is 17 amino acids long. The germline V gene has CDR1 SGHNT and CDR2 YENEEA. The V gene end was trimmed by 1 base and the J gene end by 7 bases; junction bases not matched to a gene: 13. CDR3 coding DNA: TGTGCCAGCAGCTTAGGCCTTTGGGGGACAGGGTTTGGTGGCTACACCTTC. Translation gives CASSLGLWGTGFGGYTF.

The rearrangement joins TRBV6-6 to TRBJ1-1; a possible D gene is TRBD1 (5 bases). This CDR3 has 13 residues. Trimming shortened V by 8 bases and J by 1 base, and 11 bases separated the two germline ends. Germline V lookup: CDR1 MNHNY, CDR2 SVGAGI (reference sequence). DNA for the CDR3: TGTGCCAGCTCTTACGGGGGGAACACTGAAGCTTTCTTT. Protein product: CASSYGGNTEAFF.